Below are 14 T cell receptor beta chains sequenced from a single sample in a study of beta chain features in type 1 diabetes. Whole-study findings and limits: In every one of the four CD4+ subsets, TCRB CDR3s were moderately but significantly shorter in Type 1 diabetes patients.

No antigen has been assigned to these receptors. As every portion of the isolated RNA was reverse transcribed, the sequencing read expressed TCRB transcripts. Sequenced by immunoSEQ multiplex PCR; TCRdb stores in-frame clones only, minus some. The sample carries approximately 250,000 clones, about a tenth recorded once. Sequences were obtained from naive CD4+ T cells from blood. The receptors come from a man aged 25-45 years with type 1 diabetes.

This clone appeared a few times. The chain couples TRBV2 to TRBJ1-2, with 8 nucleotides matching TRBD1. The ends lost 5 bases at V and 6 bases at J; junction bases unmatched: 2. Looked up from germline, CDR1 is SNHLY and CDR2 is FYNNEI. The CDR3 loop spans 12 amino acids. The CDR3 region has the DNA TGTGCCAGCAGTTCGACAGGGGATGGCTACACCTTC. As protein: CASSSTGDGYTF.

This chain connects TRBV28 to TRBJ1-2; 7 bases align to TRBD1. Trimming at V came to 5 bases and at J to 8 bases, leaving 5 bases not matched to a gene. The CDR3 is 12 residues long. Germline V gene lookup returns CDR1 MDHEN and CDR2 SYDVKM. The CDR3 region is CASSLRQGGYTF. CDR3 DNA sequence: TGTGCCAGCAGTCTACGACAGGGCGGCTACACCTTC.

This clone has just a few counts. The rearrangement joins TRBV7-2 to TRBJ1-1; 7 bases line up with TRBD1. V lost 4 bases to trimming and J lost 3 bases; unmatched junction nucleotides: 5. Per germline, CDR1 SGHTA and CDR2 FQGNSA. The CDR3 runs to 14 residues. CDR3 sequence reads: CASSSQGEDTEAFF. The CDR3 DNA sequence: TGTGCCAGCAGCTCCCAGGGGGAGGACACTGAAGCTTTCTTT.

The table lists this clone with a few counts. V and J are TRBV2 and TRBJ2-7, with TRBD1 identical over 7 bases. With V trimmed by 6 bases and J by 2 bases, 7 bases remained unmatched. CDR3 length equals 14 residues. The germline V gene has CDR1 SNHLY and CDR2 FYNNEI. For the CDR3, the DNA is TGTGCCAGCAGCGCGACAGGGTTCCCCTACGAGCAGTACTTC. Encoded protein: CASSATGFPYEQYF.

This clone turned up a few times. The genes are TRBV7-2 and TRBJ2-3; possibly TRBD1 for D (5 bases). The CDR3 length is 14 residues. The germline V gene has CDR1 SGHTA and CDR2 FQGNSA. Trimming left V 8 bases short and J 3 bases short, with 15 bases between. The CDR3 spells CASSSLGATDTQYF. CDR3 in DNA: TGTGCCAGCTCCTCTTTAGGGGCGACAGATACGCAGTATTTT.

This chain uses TRBV28 with TRBJ2-7; 11 bases are a match to TRBD2. Germline lookup yields CDR1 MDHEN and CDR2 SYDVKM. CDR3 length: 15 residues. V lost 4 bases, J lost 3 bases, and 5 bases stayed unmatched. The CDR3 DNA sequence: TGTGCCAGCAGTTCCGGACTAGCGGGTGTCTACGAGCAGTACTTC. Protein: CASSSGLAGVYEQYF.

The chain couples TRBV21-1 to TRBJ1-2. TRBV21-1 is termed a pseudogene. The CDR3 extends over 13 amino acids. The CDR3 DNA follows: TGTGCCAGCAGCTTGCGGGGTGGATGGGGCTACACCTTC. Its protein product is CASSLRGGWGYTF.

The J gene is TRBJ2-3, the V gene TRBV4-2; 9 nucleotides agree with TRBD2. Germline loops: CDR1 LGHNA, CDR2 YNFKEQ. J lost 0 bases, V lost 0 bases, and 10 bases had no gene match. The CDR3 contains 19 residues. The CDR3 DNA is TGTGCCAGCAGCCAAGATGGGGCTAGCGGGGCCCTTAGCACAGATACGCAGTATTTT. Amino acid sequence: CASSQDGASGALSTDTQYF.

The chain recombines TRBV10-3 with TRBJ2-7; D not certain. The germline V gene has CDR1 ENHRY and CDR2 SYGVKD. The CDR3 loop spans 14 amino acids. With 8 bases removed from V and 0 bases from J, the gap between germline ends came to 14 bases. CDR3 nucleotide sequence: TGTGCCATCCCTGGTAGCCTCAGCTCCTACGAGCAGTACTTC. Translated: CAIPGSLSSYEQYF.

V gene TRBV27 combines with J gene TRBJ1-2, with D perhaps TRBD1 (5 bases). Germline lookup yields CDR1 MNHEY and CDR2 SMNVEV (reference sequence). The V gene lost 2 bases and the J gene lost 3 bases, with 13 bases spanning the gap. This CDR3 is built from 15 residues. The CDR3, as DNA: TGTGCCAGCAGTTTAGACAGTGCTAATTACTATGGCTACACCTTC. Amino acid sequence: CASSLDSANYYGYTF.

The sample holds a few counts of this clone. This sequence joins TRBV7-8 and TRBJ1-2; D call uncertain. Germline CDR1 SGHVS, CDR2 FQNEAQ. Trimming shortened V by 0 bases and J by 2 bases, and 4 bases separated the two germline ends. CDR3 length equals 13 residues. The CDR3: CASSLARNYGYTF. The CDR3, as DNA: TGTGCCAGCAGCTTAGCCAGGAACTATGGCTACACCTTC.

The chain employs TRBV6-6 and TRBJ1-5; maybe TRBD1 (6 bases). The V gene lost 4 bases and the J gene lost 5 bases, with 12 bases spanning the gap. Per germline, CDR1 MNHNY and CDR2 SVGAGI (reference sequence). CDR3 length equals 14 residues. CDR3 protein: CASSSPRTDQPQHF. The CDR3 DNA sequence: TGTGCCAGCAGTTCCCCGCGGACAGATCAGCCCCAGCATTTT.

Here the CDR3 DNA reads TGTGCCAGCTCACCCCGAAGCCTTGGACAGGACAGAGAGCAGTACTTC. Translated: CASSPRSLGQDREQYF. The chain recombines TRBV18 with TRBJ2-7; TRBD1 agrees at 7 bases. CDR3 length equals 16 residues. CDR1 is KGHSH, CDR2 LQKENI, per germline. V was clipped by 3 bases and J by 7 bases; unmatched bases: 15.

This clone was counted once. The J gene is TRBJ2-3, the V gene TRBV5-1, with TRBD1 identical over 9 bases. V lost 4 bases and J lost 4; bases outside the gene matches: 4. CDR1 is SGHRS and CDR2 is YFSETQ in the germline V gene. The CDR3 runs to 14 residues. CDR3 in DNA: TGCGCCAGCAGCATGGGACAGGGCGCAGATACGCAGTATTTT. It translates to CASSMGQGADTQYF.